This TCR beta chain is from a study of T cells after yellow fever vaccination. Study summary: Libraries from low-cell-number fractions were prepared with the SMART-Seq v4 Ultra Low Input RNA kit.

The sample holds many counts of this clonotype. V lost 1 base to trimming and J lost 4 bases, with 13 bases between them. Germline V gives CDR1 SEHNR, CDR2 FQNEAQ (reference sequence). The CDR3 length is 15 residues. TCRdb passed the 5' RACE reads through MiXCR, listing each CDR3 protein once. The sample lists some 160,000 distinct CDR3 sequences; approximately 10% were seen once. The TCR was taken from a man younger than 35 who received the YFV17D yellow fever vaccine. Sequenced here: CD8+ T cells sorted from PBMCs, sampled 45 days after the yellow fever booster vaccination. The chain carries TRBV7-9 and TRBJ1-2; no clear D. Here the CDR3 DNA reads TGTGCCAGCAGCTTAGGTGTGGACCTGCTCTATGGCTACACCTTC. Protein product: CASSLGVDLLYGYTF. Complete variable domain (other parts from reference TRBV7-9 and TRBJ1-2): DTGVSQNPRHKITKRGQNVTFRCDPISEHNRLYWYRQTLGQGPEFLTYFQNEAQLEKSRLLSDRFSAERPKGSFSTLEIQRTEQGDSAMYLCASSLGVDLLYGYTFGSGTRLTVV.